A single sample is the source of the 5 T cell receptor beta chains below, sequenced in a study of human T cells and chemical hapten exposure. Time point: pre-sensitization, week 0. Documented treatment: therapeutic diphenylcyclopropenone sensitization with weekly scalp DPC. TCRdb re-called the RACE reads through MiXCR, storing one row per CDR3 protein. Among about 39,000 distinct CDR3 sequences listed, 9.5% to 15% were seen once. The source material was whole blood, sampled in connection with sensitization to the hapten diphenylcyclopropenone (DPC). These receptors were taken from a woman in her 30s with alopecia areata. Some clones in this sample may be carry-over from other donors' samples.

Ten or more counts support this clonotype. The V and J genes are TRBV20-1 and TRBJ2-7, with 7 bases matching TRBD2. The ends lost 3 bases at V and 2 bases at J; junction bases unmatched: 10. This CDR3 comprises 15 residues. Germline CDR1 and CDR2: DFQATT and SNEGSKA (reference sequence). Written as DNA, the CDR3 is TGCAGTGCTAGTCGGGGCGGGGGACCAGCCTACGAGCAGTACTTC. Protein sequence: CSASRGGGPAYEQYF.

This clonotype has at least ten counts. The V call is TRBV6-6, the J call TRBJ1-1; D unresolved. V dropped 8 bases and J dropped 1 base, with 11 bases sitting between them. This CDR3 is built from 13 residues. Germline lookup yields CDR1 MNHNY and CDR2 SVGAGI (reference sequence). In DNA, the CDR3 is TGTGCCAGCCGTTTAGCGGGGAACACTGAAGCTTTCTTT. Its protein is CASRLAGNTEAFF.

The chain combines TRBV12-3 or TRBV12-4 with TRBJ1-5; TRBD1 agrees at 8 bases. Losses at the gene ends were 1 base for V and 3 bases for J; bases not matched to a gene: 2. The CDR3 spans 15 residues. CDR3: CASSLVQGDNQPQHF. The CDR3 DNA reads as TGTGCCAGCAGTTTAGTACAGGGGGACAATCAGCCCCAGCATTTT.

This rearrangement joins TRBV7-8 to TRBJ2-2; D unresolved. This CDR3 is 12 amino acids long. CDR1 is SGHVS and CDR2 is FQNEAQ in the germline V gene. V lost 4 bases to trimming and J lost 3 bases, with 3 bases between them. DNA of the CDR3: TGTGCCAGCAGCTCTTACACCGGGGAGCTGTTTTTT. Its protein product is CASSSYTGELFF.

As concerns this clonotype: Given a much more abundant clone one base away, this may be a read error. The J gene is TRBJ2-5, the V gene TRBV5-5; no reliable D call. Germline CDR1 SGHKS, CDR2 YYEKEE (reference sequence). The CDR3 loop spans 15 amino acids. Trimming removed 1 base from V and 1 base from J, with 11 bases in between. This chain's CDR3 is CASSLIGSGQETQYF. CDR3 DNA sequence: TGTGCCAGCAGCTTGATTGGGTCAGGCCAAGAGACCCAGTACTTC.